The 11 T cell receptor beta chains presented below share a single source sample, sequenced in a study of OX40 agonist ivuxolimab in advanced cancers. This table comes from immunoSEQ multiplex PCR, and its TCRdb copy is limited to in-frame clones, with some not included. The sample includes some 50,000 clones, under 90% of them seen just once. The starting material was CD4+ or CD8+ T cells sorted from blood, obtained in a trial of the OX40 agonist ivuxolimab. The source is an adult with an advanced solid tumor such as melanoma, head and neck, liver or kidney cancer.

The table lists this clone with a few counts. The rearrangement uses TRBV29-1 and TRBJ2-5; the D is unclear. The length of the CDR3 is 13 residues. The V and J ends lost 2 bases and 8 bases respectively, with 15 bases between them. The germline V gene has CDR1 SQVTM and CDR2 ANQGSEA. CDR3 protein: CSVEPVSSSTQYF. The CDR3 region has the DNA TGCAGCGTTGAACCGGTTTCCTCAAGTACCCAGTACTTC.

V is TRBV15 and J is TRBJ2-5; TRBD2 aligns across 9 bases. There are 16 residues in the CDR3. Germline values: CDR1 LNHNV, CDR2 YYDKDF (reference sequence). With V trimmed by 0 bases and J by 5 bases, 7 bases remained unmatched. The CDR3 here is CATSRDRLAGSETQYF. Here the CDR3 DNA reads TGTGCCACCAGCAGAGATCGGCTAGCGGGATCGGAGACCCAGTACTTC. The whole variable domain, remainder taken from reference TRBV15 and TRBJ2-5, is DAMVIQNPRYQVTQFGKPVTLSCSQTLNHNVMYWYQQKSSQAPKLLFHYYDKDFNNEADTPDNFQSRRPNTSFCFLDIRSPGLGDTAMYLCATSRDRLAGSETQYFGPGTRLLVL.

The chain is built from TRBV21-1 and TRBJ1-2; the table gives TRBD1 as D, unverified against the DNA. TRBV21-1 is given as a pseudogene. The CDR3 length is 15 residues. The CDR3 nucleotides are TGTGCCAGCAGTCGACAGGGCAAAGGGGATTATGGCTACACCTTC. Amino acid sequence: CASSRQGKGDYGYTF.

V gene TRBV7-6 combines with J gene TRBJ2-1, with 13 bases fitting TRBD2. The CDR3 contains 18 residues. J was trimmed by 7 bases and V by 5 bases; bases with no gene match: 14. From germline, CDR1 is SGHVS and CDR2 FNYEAQ. In DNA form, the CDR3 reads TGTGCCAGCAGCAGGGGGGGAAGTCGGACTAGCGGGAGTAATGAGCAGTTCTTC. Its protein is CASSRGGSRTSGSNEQFF.

This clone was recorded a few times. The genes are TRBV27 and TRBJ2-1, with a tentative D call TRBD1 (6 bases). V dropped 5 bases and J dropped 2 bases, with 10 bases sitting between them. The CDR3 loop spans 14 amino acids. Germline CDR1 is MNHEY and CDR2 is SMNVEV (reference sequence). This CDR3 is CASSSWGPYNEQFF. The CDR3 coding sequence is TGTGCCAGCAGTAGCTGGGGGCCCTACAATGAGCAGTTCTTC.

The chain couples TRBV6-4 to TRBJ2-1, with TRBD2 matching over 11 bases. Germline trimming cut 5 bases from V and 5 bases from J; bases unmatched to any gene: 14. CDR3 length: 18 residues. CDR1 MRHNA and CDR2 SNTAGT come from the germline V gene. CDR3 protein: CASSQFPPLAGGDNEQFF. DNA for the CDR3: TGTGCCAGCAGTCAGTTCCCACCTCTAGCGGGGGGAGACAATGAGCAGTTCTTC.

The chain employs TRBV28 and TRBJ2-3, with unresolved D. The CDR3 spans 15 residues. Germline V gene lookup returns CDR1 MDHEN and CDR2 SYDVKM. V was pared by 3 bases and J by 5 bases, with 15 bases between. The CDR3 spells CASSLNQVWGDTQYF. The CDR3 DNA reads TGTGCCAGCAGTTTGAACCAAGTTTGGGGAGATACGCAGTATTTT.

The chain joins TRBV11-2 to TRBJ2-1; unclear D gene. This CDR3 comprises 11 residues. Trimming shortened V by 4 bases and J by 8 bases, and 6 bases separated the two germline ends. Per germline, CDR1 SGHAT and CDR2 FQNNGV. The CDR3 loop is CASSSSYEQFF. For the CDR3, the DNA is TGTGCCAGCAGCTCGAGCTATGAGCAGTTCTTC. Filled out from reference TRBV11-2 and TRBJ2-1, the complete variable domain reads EAGVAQSPRYKIIEKRQSVAFWCNPISGHATLYWYQQILGQGPKLLIQFQNNGVVDDSQLPKDRFSAERLKGVDSTLKIQPAKLEDSAVYLCASSSSYEQFFGPGTRLTVL.

This sequence joins TRBV11-2 and TRBJ2-5, with no clear D. V lost 8 bases to trimming and J lost 5 bases, with 15 bases between them. This CDR3 region has 13 residues. In germline, CDR1 is SGHAT, CDR2 FQNNGV. Here the CDR3 DNA reads TGTGCCAGCGGCTACAGACATGGTGAGACCCAGTACTTC. Residues: CASGYRHGETQYF.

This chain links TRBV6-1 with TRBJ1-1; D ambiguous. V shed 8 bases and J shed 0 bases, with 4 bases lying between them. From germline, CDR1 is MNHNS and CDR2 SASEGT. The CDR3 spans 11 residues. Written as DNA, the CDR3 is TGTGCCAGCCCTATGAACACTGAAGCTTTCTTT. Translated: CASPMNTEAFF.

As concerns this clone: The same CDR3 can be traced to other DNA sequences in this sample. V is TRBV5-1 and J is TRBJ2-5; 7 bases match TRBD2. J gave up 4 bases and V 0 bases, and 0 bases lay outside the gene matches. The germline V gene encodes CDR1 SGHRS and CDR2 YFSETQ. This CDR3 is built from 13 residues. CDR3 in DNA: TGCGCCAGCAGCTTGGGCGGGGGAGAGACCCAGTACTTC. It codes for CASSLGGGETQYF.